These T cell receptor beta chains were read from a single sample in a study of CD8+ T cells in alopecia areata. Sequencing used immunoSEQ multiplex PCR; TCRdb keeps in-frame clones, though not all of them. Among about 210,000 clones listed, around three fifths were seen once. The sequences come from CD4+ T cells sorted from blood, collected at week 4, from a patient treated with tofacitinib. These receptors all stem from a human donor with alopecia areata. CDR3s include the opening cysteine and the closing phenylalanine or tryptophan. The D gene is left open where the match is weak. Rows may omit the clone size; those that give it use once, few, many or a size class.

D | J | V | size | length | DNA | CDR3
NA | TRBJ2-2 | TRBV2 | NA | 14 | TGTGCCAGCCGCGTTGGGCCGGTCACCGGGGAGCTGTTTTTT | CASRVGPVTGELFF
NA | TRBJ2-2 | TRBV30 | NA | 15 | TGTGCCTGGAGTGCAGGGCCGGGGGACACCGGGGAGCTGTTTTTT | CAWSAGPGDTGELFF
NA | TRBJ2-7 | TRBV6-5 | once | 14 | TGTGCCAGCAGTTCCCCCCGGGGGGCTTACGAGCAGTACTTC | CASSSPRGAYEQYF
NA | TRBJ1-1 | TRBV29-1 | once | 14 | TGCAGCGTGGACCCTACAGGTACGAACACTGAAGCTTTCTTT | CSVDPTGTNTEAFF
TRBD1 | TRBJ1-5 | TRBV6-5 | NA | 15 | TGTGCCAGCAGTCTCGGGACAGGTGGCAATCAGCCCCAGCATTTT | CASSLGTGGNQPQHF
NA | TRBJ1-1 | TRBV29-1 | NA | 13 | TGCAGCGTCTTTCGACGCTTGAACACTGAAGCTTTCTTT | CSVFRRLNTEAFF
NA | TRBJ1-1 | TRBV29-1 | NA | 10 | TGCAGCGTTGTGGACACTGAAGCTTTCTTT | CSVVDTEAFF
TRBD1 | TRBJ2-1 | TRBV13 | NA | 19 | TGTGCCAGCAGCCGCCCCTACCGACAGGGGACGGGCTCCTACAATGAGCAGTTCTTC | CASSRPYRQGTGSYNEQFF
NA | TRBJ2-2 | TRBV30 | NA | 12 | TGTGCCTGGAATAGGGGTTCCGGGGAGCTGTTTTTT | CAWNRGSGELFF
NA | TRBJ1-2 | TRBV30 | NA | 12 | TGTGCCTGGACGGCTGACAGCTATGGCTACACCTTC | CAWTADSYGYTF
TRBD1 | TRBJ1-2 | TRBV15 | NA | 16 | TGTGCCACCAGCAGAGATCCTAGGTCAGGGGGAGGCGGCTACACCTTC | CATSRDPRSGGGGYTF
NA | TRBJ1-2 | TRBV29-1 | few | 12 | TGCAGCGTGGGATCACAGAGCTATGGCTACACCTTC | CSVGSQSYGYTF
NA | TRBJ1-1 | TRBV15 | NA | 13 | TGTGCCACCAGCAATGGGGGGGACACTGAAGCTTTCTTT | CATSNGGDTEAFF
TRBD1 | TRBJ2-2 | TRBV2 | NA | 15 | TGTGCCAGCAGTGGACAGGGATTAAAAACCGGGGAGCTGTTTTTT | CASSGQGLKTGELFF
NA | TRBJ1-6 | TRBV27 | NA | 13 | TGTGCCAGCAGCAACAAGGCGGAGTCACCCCTCCACTTT | CASSNKAESPLHF
NA | TRBJ1-1 | TRBV5-1 | NA | 13 | TGCGCCAGCTCCCAAGAGGGAAGCACTGAAGCTTTCTTT | CASSQEGSTEAFF
NA | TRBJ1-5 | TRBV2 | few | 14 | TGTGCCAGCGCCAGGGAGTGGGGCGGGCAGCCCCAGCATTTT | CASAREWGGQPQHF
TRBD1 | TRBJ2-1 | TRBV5-6 | few | 15 | TGTGCCAGCAGCTTGCAACAGGGGGCGCGGGAGGAGCAGTTCTTC | CASSLQQGAREEQFF
NA | TRBJ1-1 | TRBV30 | NA | 13 | TGTGCCTGGAGTGTACACCCGAACACTGAAGCTTTCTTT | CAWSVHPNTEAFF
NA | TRBJ2-1 | TRBV5-4 | NA | 15 | TGTGCCAGCAGCTCATCGCTAAGGCGGTTGGATGAGCAGTTCTTC | CASSSSLRRLDEQFF
NA | TRBJ2-3 | TRBV11-2 | NA | 14 | TGTGCCAGCAGCTTAGTGCTCGGCACAGATACGCAGTATTTT | CASSLVLGTDTQYF
NA | TRBJ2-7 | TRBV6-5 | NA | 13 | TGTGCCAGCAGTTACTCTGGGACCTACGAGCAGTACTTC | CASSYSGTYEQYF
NA | TRBJ1-2 | TRBV11-2 | few | 11 | TGTGCCAGCAGGATTAACTATGGCTACACCTTC | CASRINYGYTF
NA | TRBJ1-2 | TRBV9 | NA | 14 | TGTGCCAGCAGTGTTGAGGCGGCTAACTATGGCTACACCTTC | CASSVEAANYGYTF
NA | TRBJ1-1 | TRBV2 | NA | 14 | TGTGCCAGCAGTGTCCGGACACTGAGGACTGAAGCTTTCTTT | CASSVRTLRTEAFF
NA | TRBJ2-7 | TRBV27 | NA | 13 | TGTGCCAGCAGTTTTAAGGGCGCCTACGAGCAGTACTTC | CASSFKGAYEQYF
NA | TRBJ1-1 | TRBV29-1 | NA | 13 | TGCAGCGTTGCTTTGGGGGGGTACACTGAAGCTTTCTTT | CSVALGGYTEAFF
NA | TRBJ1-1 | TRBV5-1 | few | 12 | TGCGCCAGCAGCCAAGACCGGGGTGAAGCTTTCTTT | CASSQDRGEAFF
NA | TRBJ2-6 | TRBV20-1 | NA | 11 | TGCAGCTACTCTGGGGCCAACGTCCTGACTTTC | CSYSGANVLTF
NA | TRBJ2-5 | TRBV7-9 | once | 13 | TGTGCCAGCAGCCATACACTACAAGAGACCCAGTACTTC | CASSHTLQETQYF
NA | TRBJ2-5 | TRBV7-7 | NA | 13 | TGTGCTAGCAGCGACCCCAGTGGGCAGCCCAGTTACTTC | CASSDPSGQPSYF
NA | TRBJ1-4 | TRBV28 | few | 15 | TGTGCCAGCAGTTTATTTGTCAGTTATAATGAAAAACTGTTTTTT | CASSLFVSYNEKLFF
TRBD1 | TRBJ2-7 | TRBV12-5 | NA | 14 | TGTGCTAGTGGCCAGGGGGCTCAAATCTACGAGCAGTACTTC | CASGQGAQIYEQYF
TRBD1 | TRBJ1-2 | TRBV5-4 | NA | 14 | TGTGCCAGCAGCTCGGGACAGACTAACTATGGCTACACCTTC | CASSSGQTNYGYTF
TRBD1 | TRBJ2-5 | TRBV18 | NA | 15 | TGTGCCAGCTCACAGCGACAGGGGGCCAGAGAGACCCAGTACTTC | CASSQRQGARETQYF
TRBD1 | TRBJ2-7 | TRBV5-1 | few | 15 | TGCGCCAGCAGCTTATGGACAGGGGGAAGCTACGAGCAGTACTTC | CASSLWTGGSYEQYF
NA | TRBJ1-4 | TRBV30 | NA | 15 | TGTGCCTGGACCCTGACGAAAGGGGGAGATGAAAAACTGTTTTTT | CAWTLTKGGDEKLFF
NA | TRBJ1-5 | TRBV2 | NA | 16 | TGTGCCAGCAGAGGACAGCTACAACCCAGCAATCAGCCCCAGCATTTT | CASRGQLQPSNQPQHF
NA | TRBJ1-6 | TRBV2 | NA | 13 | TGTGCCAGCAGCCGCTGGGGGGATCCACCCCTCCACTTT | CASSRWGDPPLHF
NA | TRBJ2-1 | TRBV4-2 | NA | 15 | TGTGCCAGCAGCCAAACGGGACATCGCTACAATGAGCAGTTCTTC | CASSQTGHRYNEQFF
NA | TRBJ2-7 | TRBV2 | few | 11 | TGTGCCAGCAGTAGTGACAGGGAGCAGTACTTC | CASSSDREQYF
NA | TRBJ1-1 | TRBV15 | NA | 17 | TGTGCCACCAGCAGAGATCGGGGGACTCCTATCGGCACTGAAGCTTTCTTT | CATSRDRGTPIGTEAFF
NA | TRBJ1-2 | TRBV9 | NA | 12 | TGTGCCAGCAGCGTATCTGGGGGTGGCTACACCTTC | CASSVSGGGYTF
NA | TRBJ2-5 | TRBV25-1 | NA | 11 | TGTGCCAGCAGTGCTCAGGGGCGCACAGACTTC | CASSAQGRTDF
TRBD1 | TRBJ1-5 | TRBV15 | NA | 16 | TGTGCCACCAGCAGAGAAGGGGGCGCGGGCAATCAGCCCCAGCATTTT | CATSREGGAGNQPQHF
NA | TRBJ1-4 | TRBV11-2 | NA | 13 | TGTGCCAGCACCCAAGGGGGGGGCGAAAAACTGTTTTTT | CASTQGGGEKLFF
NA | TRBJ2-5 | TRBV2 | few | 11 | TGTGCCAGCAGTGAACGGGAGACCCAGTACTTC | CASSERETQYF
NA | TRBJ1-6 | TRBV5-1 | NA | 14 | TGCGCCAGCAGCTTGGCCCAGGAACGTTCACCCCTCCACTTT | CASSLAQERSPLHF
NA | TRBJ2-7 | TRBV6-5 | few | 14 | TGTGCCAGCAGCTTGAATGGCCAAATAGGCGAGCAGTACTTC | CASSLNGQIGEQYF
NA | TRBJ2-5 | TRBV4-1 | once | 12 | TGCGCCAGCAGCCGGGACCGAGAGACCCAGTACTTC | CASSRDRETQYF
NA | TRBJ1-5 | TRBV10-3 | NA | 14 | TGTGCCATCAGCCAGGAGGTAGGGAATCAGCCCCAGCATTTT | CAISQEVGNQPQHF
NA | TRBJ1-5 | TRBV25-1 | NA | 13 | TGTGCCAGCAGTGAGAGGCAGGGACAGCCCCAGCATTTT | CASSERQGQPQHF
NA | TRBJ2-7 | TRBV30 | few | 12 | TGTGCCTGGAATAGGGGGACCTACGAGCAGTACTTC | CAWNRGTYEQYF
NA | TRBJ1-5 | TRBV7-9 | NA | 16 | TGTGCCAGCAGCCCGCTACAGGGATCCGGGGCTCAGCCCCAGCATTTT | CASSPLQGSGAQPQHF
TRBD1 | TRBJ2-1 | TRBV30 | NA | 13 | TGTGCCTGGAATAGGGAACAGGGGAATGAGCAGTTCTTC | CAWNREQGNEQFF
TRBD2 | TRBJ2-1 | TRBV28 | once | 14 | TGTGCCAGCAGTCTAGCGGACACCTACAATGAGCAGTTCTTC | CASSLADTYNEQFF
TRBD1 | TRBJ1-1 | TRBV30 | few | 12 | TGTGCCTGGAGTTGGGGACAGGGGTTGTCTTTCTTT | CAWSWGQGLSFF
NA | TRBJ1-2 | TRBV7-8 | NA | 15 | TGTGCCAGCAGTCTTGACGTCGGGCAGCCCTATGGCTACACCTTC | CASSLDVGQPYGYTF
TRBD1 | TRBJ2-4 | TRBV7-9 | NA | 16 | TGTGCCAGCAGCTTAGGGGGACAGCTAGCCAAAAACATTCAGTACTTC | CASSLGGQLAKNIQYF
TRBD1 | TRBJ2-7 | TRBV29-1 | few | 14 | TGCAGCGTTGGGTGGGACAGTGGGAAAGACGAGCAGTACTTC | CSVGWDSGKDEQYF